This TCR beta chain stems from a study of shared clonotypes between healthy human individuals. Germline V gene lookup returns CDR1 MNHNS and CDR2 SASEGT. J lost 0 bases, V lost 2 bases, and 9 bases had no gene match. This CDR3 is built from 18 residues. This clone was seen a handful of times. CD45RO negativity and positive selection for CCR7 defined naive CD8 cells, a population that excluded terminally differentiated effector memory CD45RA+ cells. The method was immunoSEQ multiplex PCR; TCRdb's version includes in-frame clones alone and lacks a portion of them. This table holds roughly 770,000 clones, 96% found once.

Sample: naive CD8+ T cells sorted from blood. The sequence came from a man aged 30 to 39 in good health. The chain links TRBV6-1 to TRBJ1-5; 8 bases align to TRBD1. CDR3 residues: CASSENRGQGYSNQPQHF. In DNA form, the CDR3 reads TGTGCCAGCAGTGAAAACCGCGGACAGGGCTATAGCAATCAGCCCCAGCATTTT.